A selection of T cell receptor beta chains follows, all from one sample in a study of cytomegalovirus exposure and HLA in healthy donors. The assay was immunoSEQ multiplex PCR, and TCRdb's table has in-frame clones only and misses some. The sample holds over 150,000 clones; more than 60% are singletons and the top ten take around 4%. Material for sequencing was PBMCs. These TCRs come from a man aged 35 to 55 in good health and CMV-seronegative. Both conserved end residues are part of each CDR3. Each record gives: V gene, clone size, J gene, D gene, CDR3 protein, CDR3 DNA. D genes are given only for firm matches. Clone size is stated in some rows and not others, as once, few, many or a class when expanded.

>TRBV30|NA|TRBJ1-1|NA
CAWSVQVNTEAFF
TGTGCCTGGAGTGTACAAGTGAACACTGAAGCTTTCTTT
>TRBV5-8|NA|TRBJ1-5|NA
CASSSLNQPQHF
TGTGCCAGCAGCTCTCTAAATCAGCCCCAGCATTTT
>TRBV11-2|NA|TRBJ1-5|NA
CASSLVRGQPQHF
TGTGCCAGCAGCTTAGTGCGGGGTCAGCCCCAGCATTTT
>TRBV6-1|NA|TRBJ2-2|NA
CASSELATTGELFF
TGTGCCAGCAGTGAACTAGCCACCACCGGGGAGCTGTTTTTT
>TRBV27|NA|TRBJ1-5|TRBD1
CASSLAGGNQPQHF
TGTGCCAGCAGTTTAGCAGGGGGAAATCAGCCCCAGCATTTT
>TRBV5-1|NA|TRBJ1-2|NA
CASSLAQTNYGYTF
TGCGCCAGCAGCTTGGCCCAGACTAACTATGGCTACACCTTC
>TRBV15|NA|TRBJ2-2|NA
CATSRGSTETGELFF
TGTGCCACCAGCAGAGGTTCCACAGAGACCGGGGAGCTGTTTTTT
>TRBV5-1|NA|TRBJ2-5|TRBD2
CASSLAGLGALQETQYF
TGCGCCAGCAGCTTGGCGGGACTAGGGGCCCTACAAGAGACCCAGTACTTC
>TRBV2|NA|TRBJ2-7|NA
CASRPKLQGLEQYF
TGTGCCAGCAGACCTAAGTTACAGGGTCTCGAGCAGTACTTC
>TRBV6-5|NA|TRBJ2-2|NA
CAARGYTGELFF
TGTGCCGCGCGGGGCTACACCGGGGAGCTGTTTTTT
>TRBV4-1|once|TRBJ2-5|TRBD2
CASGLAGGRGETQYF
TGCGCCAGCGGGCTAGCGGGGGGGAGGGGAGAGACCCAGTACTTC
>TRBV30|NA|TRBJ2-7|NA
CAWSSLSGHEQYF
TGTGCCTGGAGCTCCCTCAGCGGTCACGAGCAGTACTTC
>TRBV19|once|TRBJ2-7|TRBD1
CASSILGQAYEQYF
TGTGCCAGTAGTATCTTGGGACAGGCCTACGAGCAGTACTTC
>TRBV27|few|TRBJ2-3|TRBD2
CASSPGTSQDTQYF
TGTGCCAGCAGTCCAGGGACTAGCCAAGATACGCAGTATTTT
>TRBV30|NA|TRBJ1-3|TRBD1
CACDRGRSGNTIYF
TGTGCCTGCGACAGGGGAAGGTCTGGAAACACCATATATTTT
>TRBV27|NA|TRBJ2-3|TRBD2
CASSSLLAGGPTDTQYF
TGTGCCAGCAGTTCCCTCCTAGCGGGGGGGCCAACAGATACGCAGTATTTT
>TRBV30|NA|TRBJ1-1|NA
CAWSAQGDTEAFF
TGTGCCTGGAGTGCACAGGGAGACACTGAAGCTTTCTTT
>TRBV7-9|NA|TRBJ2-6|NA
CASSLTSTGANVLTF
TGTGCCAGCAGCTTAACGAGTACTGGGGCCAACGTCCTGACTTTC
>TRBV19|few|TRBJ2-1|TRBD2
CASSIDGTSGGTYNEQFF
TGTGCCAGTAGTATAGACGGGACTAGCGGGGGAACCTACAATGAGCAGTTCTTC
>TRBV5-1|NA|TRBJ2-7|NA
CASSFVAAYGEQYF
TGCGCCAGCAGCTTCGTGGCAGCTTACGGGGAGCAGTACTTC
>TRBV19|NA|TRBJ1-2|TRBD1
CASRDRVDGYTF
TGTGCCAGCCGGGACAGGGTGGATGGCTACACCTTC
>TRBV5-1|NA|TRBJ2-5|NA
CASSWGGRVGEQYF
TGCGCCAGCAGCTGGGGGGGCAGGGTCGGGGAGCAGTACTTC